Presented here are 12 T cell receptor beta chains from one specimen sequenced in a study of blood T cell repertoires in COVID-19. The protocol was immunoSEQ multiplex PCR, while the TCRdb copy is restricted to in-frame clones and leaves out a portion. Of about 80,000 clones listed, around 80% are singletons. Sequenced: peripheral blood. These TCRs come from a woman in her forties with active or convalescent COVID-19.

This clone was observed once. This sequence joins TRBV7-8 and TRBJ2-5; 8 nucleotides align to TRBD2. Germline V gene data show CDR1 as SGHVS and CDR2 as FQNEAQ. The CDR3 sequence is 16 residues long. V trimming: 2 bases; J trimming: 5 bases; junction bases outside the gene matches: 10. The CDR3: CASSLLSGGLFETQYF. Here the CDR3 DNA reads TGTGCCAGCAGCTTACTGTCGGGGGGGCTTTTTGAGACCCAGTACTTC.

The count of this clone is one. The chain is built from TRBV6-5 and TRBJ1-2, with TRBD1 as a possible D gene (5 bases). CDR3 length: 14 residues. V dropped 6 bases and J dropped 6 bases, with 17 bases sitting between them. Germline V CDR1 and CDR2: MNHEY, SVGAGI. CDR3: CASRPGLQRNGYTF. The CDR3 region has the DNA TGTGCCAGCAGACCGGGACTCCAGAGGAATGGCTACACCTTC.

The genes are TRBV7-2 and TRBJ1-5, with 7 nucleotides matching TRBD1. This CDR3 is 15 amino acids long. CDR1 SGHTA and CDR2 FQGNSA come from the germline V gene. V was pared by 5 bases and J by 0 bases, with 4 bases of the junction left unmatched. Here the CDR3 reads CASSEGTVSNQPQHF. The DNA for the CDR3 is TGTGCCAGCAGCGAGGGGACAGTTAGCAATCAGCCCCAGCATTTT.

A note on this clone: A junction boundary mismatches the germline segment, possibly from a read error. The V call is TRBV11-2, the J call TRBJ2-1; perhaps TRBD2 as D (7 bases). Germline V CDR1 and CDR2: SGHAT, FQNNGV. The CDR3 is 13 residues long. CDR3 nucleotides: TGTGCCAGCAACTTAGAGGGGGGGCATGAGCAGTTCTTC. Its protein product is CASNLEGGHEQFF.

This rearrangement joins TRBV5-1 to TRBJ2-4, with D maybe TRBD1 (6 bases). CDR3 size: 13 residues. With 4 bases removed from V and 5 bases from J, the gap between germline ends came to 10 bases. CDR1 is SGHRS and CDR2 is YFSETQ in the germline V gene. CDR3 bases: TGCGCCAGCAGCCAACAGGGCCAAAACATTCAGTACTTC. Amino acids: CASSQQGQNIQYF. The full variable domain, completed using reference TRBV5-1 and TRBJ2-4, is KAGVTQTPRYLIKTRGQQVTLSCSPISGHRSVSWYQQTPGQGLQFLFEYFSETQRNKGNFPGRFSGRQFSNSRSEMNVSTLELGDSALYLCASSQQGQNIQYFGAGTRLSVL.

This clone was detected once. This chain joins TRBV11-2 and TRBJ2-2, with 12 bases identical to TRBD2. Germline CDR1 reads SGHAT; CDR2 reads FQNNGV. Trimming cost V 7 bases and J 6 bases; bases outside gene matches: 6. The CDR3 sequence is 15 residues long. The CDR3 DNA reads as TGTGCCAGCATGATACTAGCGGGAGGATCCGGGGAGCTGTTTTTT. This sequence encodes CASMILAGGSGELFF.

The DNA of the CDR3 is TGCGCCATCCCGGCGGGAGGATGGAACACCGGGGAGCTGTTTTTT. This sequence encodes CAIPAGGWNTGELFF. The rearrangement joins TRBV23-1 to TRBJ2-2, with 8 nucleotides matching TRBD2. TRBV23-1 is labeled an ORF, and its function is uncertain. There are 15 residues in the CDR3. J lost 1 base, V lost 10 bases, and 8 bases had no gene match.

This clone has a handful of counts. The chain recombines TRBV30 with TRBJ1-4, with D possibly matching TRBD1 (6 bases). Looked up from germline, CDR1 is GTSNPN and CDR2 is SVGIG (reference sequence). The CDR3 loop spans 13 amino acids. V was trimmed by 3 bases and J by 13 bases, leaving 18 bases between them. Here the CDR3 reads CAWSEDRSPGLFF. CDR3 nucleotide sequence: TGTGCCTGGAGCGAAGACAGGAGTCCTGGACTGTTTTTT.

This clone was seen a few times. The chain joins TRBV3-1 (or the pseudogene TRBV3-2) to TRBJ1-3; 8 nucleotides agree with TRBD1. Germline CDR1 LGHDT, CDR2 YNNKEL (reference sequence). The V gene end was trimmed by 5 bases and the J gene end by 0 bases; junction bases not matched to a gene: 6. The CDR3 is 16 amino acids. This chain's CDR3 is CASSKGQANSGNTIYF. The CDR3 DNA reads TGTGCCAGCAGCAAGGGACAGGCTAACTCTGGAAACACCATATATTTT.

The chain links TRBV29-1 to TRBJ1-2; the D is unclear. Germline CDR1 is SQVTM and CDR2 is ANQGSEA. V dropped 0 bases and J dropped 8 bases, with 10 bases sitting between them. CDR3 length: 12 residues. CDR3 residues: CSVEDQRYGYTF. The CDR3 bases are TGCAGCGTTGAAGATCAACGGTACGGCTACACCTTC. The entire variable domain, with the rest obtained from reference TRBV29-1 and TRBJ1-2, is as follows: SAVISQKPSRDICQRGTSLTIQCQVDSQVTMMFWYRQQPGQSLTLIATANQGSEATYESGFVIDKFPISRPNLTFSTLTVSNMSPEDSSIYLCSVEDQRYGYTFGSGTRLTVV.

V usage is TRBV15 and J usage is TRBJ2-7, with D perhaps TRBD2 (5 bases). The CDR3 runs to 15 residues. Trimming cost V 0 bases and J 3 bases, with 12 bases left between them. Germline V gene sequence: CDR1 LNHNV, CDR2 YYDKDF (reference sequence). This CDR3 is CATSRDLGVRYEQYF. The CDR3 bases are TGTGCCACCAGCAGAGATCTGGGAGTTCGCTACGAGCAGTACTTC.

This clone was seen only a few times. CDR3 sequence (DNA): TGTGCCAGCAGCGTCGGCAGCGGGGGGGCTGGATTGACCCAGTACTTC. This gives the protein CASSVGSGGAGLTQYF. This chain links TRBV9 with TRBJ2-5; 10 positions match TRBD2. There are 16 residues in the CDR3. V was clipped by 2 bases and J by 7 bases; unmatched bases: 11. Germline V CDR1 and CDR2: SGDLS, YYNGEE.